This note documents a single T cell receptor (beta chain) sequence. This entry comes from a study of blood T cell repertoires in COVID-19. As for the study in general: Italy, Spain and the United States were the sources of the convalescent and acute COVID-19 samples.

Categorization into cohorts depended on clinical history that participants reported. The germline gives CDR1 SGHTA, CDR2 FQGTGA. There are 15 residues in the CDR3. Trimming cost V 0 bases and J 1 base, with 9 bases left between them. Authors' methods: Counts of nucleated cells, estimated from reference gene primer amplification, were obtained. Generated by immunoSEQ multiplex PCR, the TCRdb table keeps only in-frame clones and is missing some. V and J calls and clone size are those listed in that table; D and trimming were worked out from the DNA. The sample lists under 250,000 clones; 85% to 90% were seen once.

The chain employs TRBV7-3 and TRBJ1-1; weak D call: TRBD1 (6 bases). The receptor was derived from a middle-aged man who had recovered from COVID-19. Sequences were obtained from PBMCs or T cells enriched from blood (not recorded which). The CDR3 DNA sequence: TGTGCCAGCAGCTTAACGAGGGGGTCGAACACTGAAGCTTTCTTT. Translated: CASSLTRGSNTEAFF.